One and the same sample provided the 27 T cell receptor gamma chains below, sequenced in a study of γδ T cells in repeated Plasmodium falciparum infection. Bulk repertoires came from Vgamma9/Vdelta2+ or Vdelta2-negative gammadelta T cells flow-sorted from PBMC. TCRdb fed the multiplex PCR reads to CATT. Of approximately 28,000 gamma-chain clones in the sample, 3% were seen once. The material sequenced was gamma-delta T cells from blood. These TCRs come from a pool of human donors (malaria-infected and uninfected, not separated).

Comments on this clone: A read error is the likely source, as a far larger clone sits one nucleotide away. This same CDR3 is encoded by further DNA sequences in the sample. The chain links TRGV9 to TRGJP. Assignment of the J gene here rests on matching the DNA to germline, because TCRdb gives none. This CDR3 has 17 amino acids. Germline V lookup: CDR1 GITISATS, CDR2 ISYDGTV (reference sequence). This CDR3 reads CALWEVHVELGKKIKVF. CDR3 bases: TGTGCCTTGTGGGAGGTGCACGTGGAGTTAGGCAAAAAAATCAAGGTATTT.

This clone was seen many times. This DNA's translation differs at residue 9 from TCRdb's protein, which comes from a much larger clone; a read error is likely, and the protein shown is translated from the DNA. The CDR3 DNA sequence: TGTGCCTTGTGGGAGCCTATCGGGAGTAAGAAACTCTTT. Its protein is CALWEPIGSKKLF. This chain connects TRGV9 to TRGJ1 or TRGJ2. The J gene, missing from TCRdb, was assigned here through DNA to germline matching. The CDR3 contains 13 residues. The ends lost 3 bases at V and 9 bases at J; junction bases unmatched: 11. Per germline, CDR1 GITISATS and CDR2 ISYDGTV (reference sequence).

This clone was seen repeatedly, ten times or more. A read error likely explains why the TCRdb protein, taken from a much larger clone, differs from this DNA's translation at residue 4; the protein shown is translated from the DNA. The rearrangement links TRGV9 to TRGJ1 or TRGJ2. TCRdb records no J gene; here it was assigned by comparing the DNA to germline. This CDR3 is built from 14 residues. Germline CDR1 reads GITISATS; CDR2 reads ISYDGTV (reference sequence). The CDR3 here is CALREGENYYKKLF. CDR3 coding DNA: TGTGCCTTGCGGGAGGGGGAAAATTATTATAAGAAACTCTTT.

This clone was recorded many times. A far larger clone is only one base removed, so a read error is likely. Within the sample, other DNA sequences also encode this same CDR3. The rearrangement uses TRGV2 and TRGJ1 or TRGJ2. Germline loops: CDR1 EGSNGY, CDR2 YDSYNSKV. The CDR3 is made up of 14 amino acids. As DNA, the CDR3 is TGCGCCACCTGGGACGGGCTCGTCGATTATAAGAAACTCTTT. This translates into CATWDGLVDYKKLF.

As to this clone: TCRdb attributes to this sequence the protein of a much larger clone, which differs from the DNA translation at residue 12; a read error is likely, and the protein displayed is translated from the DNA. The V and J genes are TRGV9 and TRGJP. This CDR3 comprises 17 residues. CDR1 is GITISATS, CDR2 ISYDGTV, per germline (reference sequence). CDR3 DNA: TGTGCCTTGTGGGAAGGAAAACAAGAGTTGGGCACAAAAATCAAGGTATTT. It translates to CALWEGKQELGTKIKVF.

With respect to this clone: This likely stems from a read error, as it lies one base from a far larger clone. Other DNA sequences in the sample encode the same CDR3. The V call is TRGV9, the J call TRGJ1 or TRGJ2. TCRdb does not report a J gene; here it was assigned by matching the DNA to germline references. The CDR3 runs to 14 residues. Germline V gene data show CDR1 as GITISATS and CDR2 as ISYDGTV (reference sequence). CDR3 loop: CALWEVPSGYKKLF. CDR3 nucleotides: TGCGCCTTGTGGGAGGTACCCAGTGGGTATAAGAAACTCTTT.

On this clone itself: TCRdb's protein, taken from a much larger clone, differs from this DNA's translation at residue 9, likely owing to a read error; the protein displayed comes from the DNA. The CDR3 DNA is TGTGCCACCTGGGACCTGATTGATTTGATCAAGACGTTT. Encoded protein: CATWDLIDLIKTF. The V and J genes are TRGV3 and TRGJP2. The germline V gene has CDR1 VTNTFY and CDR2 YDVSTARD (reference sequence). The CDR3 is made up of 13 amino acids.

This clone came up many times. The protein in TCRdb stems from a much larger clone and differs at residue 3 from this DNA's translation, likely a read error; here the protein is translated from the DNA. The J gene is TRGJP, the V gene TRGV9. The J gene, missing from TCRdb, was assigned here through DNA to germline matching. CDR1 is GITISATS and CDR2 is ISYDGTV in the germline V gene (reference sequence). This CDR3 comprises 17 residues. CDR3 residues: CASWEVRKELGKKIKVF. The CDR3, as DNA: TGTGCCTCGTGGGAGGTGCGAAAAGAGTTGGGCAAAAAAATCAAGGTATTT.

Regarding this clone: It is likely a read error: a sequence one base away is far more abundant. This same CDR3 is encoded by further DNA sequences in the sample. The genes are TRGV2 and TRGJP2. No J gene was available from TCRdb, and it was assigned here by a germline match of the DNA. The J segment lost 2 bases and the V segment lost 0 bases, leaving 12 bases of the junction unmatched. This CDR3 is built from 18 residues. CDR1 and CDR2 from the germline V gene are EGSNGY and YDSYNSKV. The CDR3 protein is CATWDGRRYHSSDWIKTF. The CDR3 DNA sequence: TGTGCCACCTGGGACGGGCGAAGATATCACAGTAGTGATTGGATCAAGACGTTT.

Comment on this clone: The TCRdb protein, from a much larger clone, departs from this DNA's translation at residue 7, likely by read error; the protein shown derives from the DNA. V gene TRGV9 combines with J gene TRGJP. No J gene was available from TCRdb, and it was assigned here by a germline match of the DNA. This CDR3 region has 18 residues. The V and J ends lost 0 bases and 4 bases, in that order; junction bases with no gene match: 6. The germline V gene has CDR1 GITISATS and CDR2 ISYDGTV (reference sequence). The CDR3: CALWEVSSQELGKKIKVF. In DNA form, the CDR3 reads TGTGCCTTGTGGGAGGTGAGCTCTCAAGAGTTGGGCAAAAAAATCAAGGTATTT.

Ten or more counts support this clone. TCRdb's entry gives the protein of a much larger clone, which mismatches this DNA's translation at residue 9, likely from a read error; the protein reported here is translated from the DNA. The chain carries TRGV8 and TRGJ1 or TRGJ2. Losses at the gene ends were 0 bases for V and 14 bases for J; bases not matched to a gene: 7. This CDR3 region has 11 residues. Per germline, CDR1 VENAVY and CDR2 YDSYNSRV. The CDR3 is CATWDRKQELF. CDR3 in DNA: TGTGCCACCTGGGATAGGAAGCAGGAACTCTTT.

Concerning this clone itself: The protein given by TCRdb reflects a much larger clone and differs at residue 7 from this DNA's translation, likely from a read error; the protein shown is the DNA's translation. This sequence joins TRGV2 and TRGJ1 or TRGJ2. Here the J gene was assigned by germline matching of the DNA, as TCRdb has none. Germline lookup yields CDR1 EGSNGY and CDR2 YDSYNSKV. This CDR3 has 13 residues. V gave up 1 base and J gave up 5 bases; unmatched junction bases: 5. CDR3 sequence (DNA): TGTGCCACCTGGGACGGCAGAGATTATAAGAAACTCTTT. Translating it yields CATWDGRDYKKLF.

In its sample, this clone was seen a few times. A far larger clone is one base from this, pointing to a likely read error. It is unclear where the CDR3 begins or ends on the DNA, so no DNA is shown, and the CDR3 is as TCRdb lists it. The same CDR3 arises from other DNA sequences in this sample as well. Here the V gene is TRGV9, but the J gene went uncalled. CDR1 GITISATS and CDR2 ISYDGTV come from the germline V gene (reference sequence). Ends included, the CDR3 has 32 residues. CDR3 residues: CALWEVQGAARNSLAVEQHLLSQVSIGRIQHF.

This clone was seen repeatedly, ten times or more. TCRdb's protein, taken from a much larger clone, differs from this DNA's translation at residue 17, likely owing to a read error; the protein displayed comes from the DNA. The chain links TRGV9 to TRGJP. The germline V gene encodes CDR1 GITISATS and CDR2 ISYDGTV (reference sequence). The CDR3 is 19 amino acids. CDR3 in DNA: TGTGCCTTGTGGGAGGTGCATTTGGTGAGGGAGTTGGGCAAAAAAATCAGGGTATTT. Its protein product is CALWEVHLVRELGKKIRVF.

This clone has a handful of counts. TCRdb lists the protein of a much larger clone for this DNA, which differs at residue 4, so this is likely a read error; the protein given here is translated from the DNA itself. This sequence joins TRGV9 and TRGJ1 or TRGJ2. Assignment of the J gene here rests on matching the DNA to germline, because TCRdb gives none. V shed 8 bases, J shed 5 bases, and the junction held 18 bases outside the gene matches. Germline lookup yields CDR1 GITISATS and CDR2 ISYDGTV (reference sequence). This CDR3 spans 15 amino acids. CDR3 coding DNA: TGTGCCTTGTTGGACCGCCTGCAAGGGAATTATAAGAAACTCTTT. Its translation: CALLDRLQGNYKKLF.

This clone was counted between two and nine times. The likely explanation is a read error, given a far larger clone one base away. Other DNA sequences in this sample translate to the same CDR3. The V gene is given as TRGV9, and no J gene call is available. CDR3 length: 32 residues. The V gene's germline CDR1 is GITISATS and CDR2 ISYDGTV (reference sequence). For the CDR3, the DNA is TGTGCCTTGTGGGAGGTGCAAGGGGCAGCAAGAAACTCCTTGGCAGTGGAACAACACTTGTTGTCACAGGTAAGTATCGGAAGAATACAACATTTC. Translation: CALWEVQGAARNSLAVEQHLLSQVSIGRIQHF.

This clone was picked up many times. The amino acid sequence in TCRdb belongs to a much larger clone and departs from this DNA's translation at residue 5, likely a sequencing read error; the sequence shown is translated from the DNA. The rearrangement links TRGV9 to TRGJ1 or TRGJ2. J gave up 6 bases and V 5 bases, and 10 bases lay outside the gene matches. CDR1 and CDR2 from the germline V gene are GITISATS and ISYDGTV (reference sequence). There are 13 residues in the CDR3. CDR3 amino acids: CALWGPETYKKLF. CDR3 bases: TGTGCCTTGTGGGGGCCTGAAACTTATAAGAAACTCTTT.

This clone was observed at least ten times. TCRdb lists the protein of a much larger clone for this DNA, which differs at residue 3, so this is likely a read error; the protein given here is translated from the DNA itself. The chain uses TRGV4 and TRGJP2. The J gene is absent in TCRdb and was assigned here via DNA matching to germline. CDR3 length: 17 residues. In germline, CDR1 is EGSTGY, CDR2 YDSYTSSV. The CDR3 sequence is CAAWDGLVGEGDWIKTF. The DNA of the CDR3 is TGTGCCGCCTGGGACGGCCTTGTGGGAGAGGGTGATTGGATCAAGACGTTT.

This clone occurred many times. A far more abundant clone sits one base away, making this likely a read error. The sample contains more than one DNA sequence encoding this CDR3. This rearrangement joins TRGV9 to TRGJP. Trimming cost V 0 bases and J 11 bases; bases outside gene matches: 7. This CDR3 has 16 amino acids. From germline, CDR1 is GITISATS and CDR2 ISYDGTV (reference sequence). The CDR3 here is CALWEVRVMGKKIKVF. In nucleotides, the CDR3 is TGTGCCTTGTGGGAGGTGCGAGTGATGGGCAAAAAAATCAAGGTATTT.

This clone has a handful of counts. TCRdb lists the protein of a much larger clone for this DNA, which differs at residue 3, so this is likely a read error; the protein given here is translated from the DNA itself. The V call is TRGV9, the J call TRGJ1 or TRGJ2. There are 14 residues in the CDR3. Germline CDR1 and CDR2: GITISATS and ISYDGTV (reference sequence). The CDR3 sequence is CAMWEASPYYKKLF. CDR3 coding DNA: TGTGCCATGTGGGAGGCGTCCCCTTATTATAAGAAACTCTTT.

In regard to this clone: The protein held in TCRdb is that of a much larger clone and does not match this DNA's translation at residue 7, likely because of a read error; the protein shown is translated from the DNA. The chain has TRGV9 and TRGJ1 or TRGJ2. The J gene is not listed in TCRdb, so it was assigned here from a DNA match to germline. The length of the CDR3 is 15 residues. Trimming at V came to 3 bases and at J to 3 bases, leaving 11 bases not matched to a gene. From germline, CDR1 is GITISATS and CDR2 ISYDGTV (reference sequence). The CDR3 DNA reads TGTGCCTTGTGGGAGTCCCGGGAGGTTTATTATAAGAAACTCTTT. Protein: CALWESREVYYKKLF.

This clone has ten or more counts. Only one base separates this from a far larger clonotype, so it likely reflects a read error. Other DNA sequences in this sample translate to the same CDR3. Written as DNA, the CDR3 is TGTGCCACTTGGGATGGACAATATAAGAAACTCTTT. Amino acids: CATWDGQYKKLF. The chain uses TRGV4 and TRGJ1 or TRGJ2. The CDR3 is made up of 12 amino acids. Germline-derived CDR1 and CDR2 are EGSTGY and YDSYTSSV.

With regard to this clone: This is likely an artifact of a read error, given a far larger clone one base away. Other DNA sequences in the sample encode the same CDR3. The J gene is TRGJP2, the V gene TRGV5. The J gene is absent in TCRdb and was assigned here via DNA matching to germline. The CDR3 contains 15 residues. The germline V gene has CDR1 VINAFY and CDR2 YDVSNSKD. J lost 2 bases, V lost 2 bases, and 5 bases had no gene match. The CDR3 DNA reads TGTGCCACCTGGGACACAGACAGTAGTGATTGGATCAAGACGTTT. Its protein is CATWDTDSSDWIKTF.

Regarding this clone: A far more abundant clone sits one base away, making this likely a read error. This chain connects TRGV2 to TRGJ1 or TRGJ2. Here the J gene was assigned by germline matching of the DNA, as TCRdb has none. Germline V gene data show CDR1 as EGSNGY and CDR2 as YDSYNSKV. The CDR3 has 14 residues. As DNA, the CDR3 is TGCGCCACCTGGGACGGGCCAGGAAATTATAAGAAACTCTTT. Encoded protein: CATWDGPGNYKKLF.

This clone was seen ten or more times. A single base is all that separates this from a far larger clone, so a read error is likely. Because the CDR3's place on the DNA is in doubt, the DNA is left out and the CDR3 is given as listed by TCRdb. The identical CDR3 is also encoded by other nucleotide sequences in the sample. For the V gene the call is TRGV9; the J gene has no call. The CDR3 contains 31 residues when both ends are counted. Per germline, CDR1 GITISATS and CDR2 ISYDGTV (reference sequence). The CDR3 reads CALWEAIIIRNSLAVEQHLLSQVSIGRIQHF.

This clone has a count of ten or more. This likely traces to a read error, being one base from a far larger clone. Other DNA sequences of this sample code for an identical CDR3. J is TRGJP and V is TRGV9. The J gene was not available in TCRdb and was assigned here by matching the DNA to germline segments. Trimming took 0 bases from V and 6 from J; bases not matched to a gene: 8. The CDR3 covers 18 residues. CDR1 and CDR2 (germline): GITISATS, ISYDGTV (reference sequence). CDR3: CALWEVTQSELGKKIKVF. DNA of the CDR3: TGTGCCTTGTGGGAGGTGACCCAATCAGAGTTGGGCAAAAAAATCAAGGTATTT.

This clone has ten or more counts. Given a far larger clone just one base away, this is likely a sequencing read error. V gene TRGV2 combines with J gene TRGJ1 or TRGJ2. Germline V gives CDR1 EGSNGY, CDR2 YDSYNSKV. There are 13 residues in the CDR3. Here the CDR3 reads CATWGGTRGQLFF. The DNA of the CDR3 is TGTGCCACCTGGGGCGGGACCAGGGGCCAGTTGTTCTTT.